Listed here is a single T cell receptor beta chain. This entry is derived from a study of blood T cell repertoires in COVID-19. At the level of the study: Sites in the United States, Italy and Spain provided acute and convalescent COVID-19 samples.

Recovered Cohort 3 donors showed two negative PCRs, clearance, or symptom resolution. In the source study's methods: Reference gene primer amplification in the assay estimated nucleated cell counts. The method was immunoSEQ multiplex PCR; TCRdb's version includes in-frame clones alone and lacks a portion of them. V and J calls and clone size are copied from that table; D and trimming were computed from the DNA. The table shows 300,000 to 400,000 clones, with about nine tenths occurring only once. The receptor was isolated from a man aged 55-75 years who had recovered from COVID-19. The specimen sequenced was PBMCs or T cells enriched from blood (not recorded which).

In DNA form, the CDR3 reads TGTGCCAGTAGAACCTCTAGCGGGGGGTTCACAGATACGCAGTATTTT. It codes for CASRTSSGGFTDTQYF. V is TRBV19 and J is TRBJ2-3, with TRBD2 matching over 11 bases. Germline CDR1 and CDR2: LNHDA and SQIVND (reference sequence). The CDR3 consists of 16 residues. The J segment lost 2 bases and the V segment lost 6 bases, leaving 7 bases of the junction unmatched.